The present T cell receptor (beta chain) was sequenced within a study of shared clonotypes between healthy human individuals. General study findings and limits: Non-shared clonotypes showed lower generation probabilities than clonotypes common to all four donors.

Trimming took 6 bases from V and 5 from J; bases not matched to a gene: 8. Germline CDR1 reads SNHLY; CDR2 reads FYNNEI. CDR3 length: 14 residues. The sample holds a few counts of this clone. Its antigen is undetermined. Sequencing was performed with immunoSEQ multiplex PCR; in TCRdb, only in-frame clones are kept and a portion is missing. The sample has under 1,100,000 clones, roughly 74% seen once; the top ten hold 0.61%. This clonotype was sampled from a young man in good health. Some clones in this sample may be carry-over from other donors' samples. The chain links TRBV2 to TRBJ1-2, with 8 bases lining up with TRBD1. Sequences were obtained from memory CD4+ T cells from PBMCs. Subset described: CD45RA-negative fraction. The CDR3 DNA follows: TGTGCCAGCAGGCAGGGGGCCGGTAGTTATGGCTACACCTTC. This encodes CASRQGAGSYGYTF.